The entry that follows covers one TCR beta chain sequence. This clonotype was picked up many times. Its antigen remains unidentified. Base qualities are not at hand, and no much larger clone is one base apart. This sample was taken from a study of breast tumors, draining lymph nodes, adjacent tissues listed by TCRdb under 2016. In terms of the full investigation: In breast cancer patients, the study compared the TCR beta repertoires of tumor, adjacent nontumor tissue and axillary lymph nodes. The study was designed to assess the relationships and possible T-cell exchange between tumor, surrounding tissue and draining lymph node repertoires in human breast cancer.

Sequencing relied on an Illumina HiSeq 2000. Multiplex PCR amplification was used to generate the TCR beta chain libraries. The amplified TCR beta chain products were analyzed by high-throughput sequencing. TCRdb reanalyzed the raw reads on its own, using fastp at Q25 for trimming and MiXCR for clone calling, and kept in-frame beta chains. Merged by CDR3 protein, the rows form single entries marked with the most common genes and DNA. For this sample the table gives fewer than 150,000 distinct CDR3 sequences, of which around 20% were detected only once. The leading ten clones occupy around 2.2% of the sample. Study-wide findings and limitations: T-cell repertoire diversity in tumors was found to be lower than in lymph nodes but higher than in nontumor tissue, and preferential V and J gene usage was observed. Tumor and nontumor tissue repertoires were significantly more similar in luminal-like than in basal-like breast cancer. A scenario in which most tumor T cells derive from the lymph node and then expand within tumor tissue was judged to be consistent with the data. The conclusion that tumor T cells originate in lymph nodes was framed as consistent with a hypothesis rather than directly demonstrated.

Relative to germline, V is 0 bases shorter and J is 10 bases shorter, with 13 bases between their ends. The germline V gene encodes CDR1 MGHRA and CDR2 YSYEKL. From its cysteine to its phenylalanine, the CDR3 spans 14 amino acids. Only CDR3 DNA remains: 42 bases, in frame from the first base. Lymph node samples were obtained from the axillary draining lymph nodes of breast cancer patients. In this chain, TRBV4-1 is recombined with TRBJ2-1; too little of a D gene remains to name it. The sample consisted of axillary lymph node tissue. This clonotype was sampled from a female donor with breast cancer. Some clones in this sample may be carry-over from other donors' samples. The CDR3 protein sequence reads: CASSQDPQVLEQFF. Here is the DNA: TGCGCCAGCAGCCAAGACCCCCAGGTCCTAGAGCAGTTCTTC.